These 32 T cell receptor beta chains were all obtained from the same sample, sequenced in a study of siplizumab effects on memory and regulatory T cells. Profiled with immunoSEQ multiplex PCR; TCRdb holds only in-frame clones, not every one. The sample lists about 100,000 clones, about 95% occurring once. The sample consisted of non-Treg CD4+ T cells sorted from blood. These receptors all stem from a human donor in good health.

This chain connects TRBV7-2 to TRBJ1-1; D uncertain. CDR3 length: 14 residues. Trimming took 5 bases from V and 2 from J, leaving 12 bases between them. Germline V gives CDR1 SGHTA, CDR2 FQGNSA. CDR3 in DNA: TGTGCCAGCAGCCGACATCTCGCAAACACTGAAGCTTTCTTT. As protein: CASSRHLANTEAFF.

This chain's CDR3 is CASSEMVGSLYYEQYF. CDR3 DNA sequence: TGTGCCAGCAGTGAAATGGTCGGCAGCTTGTACTACGAGCAGTACTTC. The chain employs TRBV2 and TRBJ2-7; D not resolved. The germline CDR1 and CDR2 sequences are SNHLY and FYNNEI. This CDR3 contains 16 residues. Trimming left V 2 bases short and J 3 bases short, with 17 bases between. Full variable domain (outside the CDR3, taken from reference TRBV2 and TRBJ2-7): EPEVTQTPSHQVTQMGQEVILRCVPISNHLYFYWYRQILGQKVEFLVSFYNNEISEKSEIFDDQFSVERPDGSNFTLKIRSTKLEDSAMYFCASSEMVGSLYYEQYFGPGTRLTVT.

The chain links TRBV5-4 to TRBJ1-1, with 8 bases lining up with TRBD1. CDR3 size: 14 residues. V dropped 4 bases and J dropped 1; count of bases not matched to a gene: 3. CDR1 SGHNT and CDR2 YYREEE come from the germline V gene (reference sequence). CDR3 bases: TGTGCCAGCAGCAAGGACAGGGCGAACACTGAAGCTTTCTTT. It encodes CASSKDRANTEAFF.

This chain joins TRBV28 and TRBJ2-3, with TRBD2 identical over 8 bases. Germline V gene sequence: CDR1 MDHEN, CDR2 SYDVKM. This CDR3 contains 15 residues. Trimming cost V 1 base and J 6 bases; bases outside gene matches: 6. CDR3 DNA: TGTGCCAGCAGTTTATATACTAGCGGTGATGATACGCAGTATTTT. This sequence encodes CASSLYTSGDDTQYF.

V is TRBV19 and J is TRBJ1-5, with TRBD1 identical over 12 bases. CDR1 and CDR2 (germline): LNHDA, SQIVND (reference sequence). The CDR3 extends over 16 amino acids. J was trimmed by 4 bases and V by 8 bases; bases with no gene match: 9. The CDR3 region is CASREKGQGANQPQHF. DNA for the CDR3: TGTGCCAGTCGGGAAAAGGGACAGGGGGCAAATCAGCCCCAGCATTTT.

The V gene is TRBV10-1, the J gene TRBJ1-1; TRBD1 might be the D (5 bases). Germline assignment: CDR1 WNHNN and CDR2 SYGVQD (reference sequence). V was pared by 10 bases and J by 4 bases, with 16 bases between. The CDR3 consists of 13 residues. DNA of the CDR3: TGCGCCACCAGAGGAGGGGTCAGCACTGAAGCTTTCTTT. As protein: CATRGGVSTEAFF.

The genes are TRBV6-1 and TRBJ2-3, with a possible D match to TRBD1 (7 bases). Per germline, CDR1 MNHNS and CDR2 SASEGT. CDR3 length equals 16 residues. V gave up 1 base and J gave up 2 bases, with 13 bases separating them. The CDR3 DNA is TGTGCCAGCAGTGAAGGACTAGGGACAGCCACAGATACGCAGTATTTT. Translation: CASSEGLGTATDTQYF.

This chain connects TRBV27 to TRBJ2-7; D is perhaps TRBD1 (6 bases). Germline V lookup: CDR1 MNHEY, CDR2 SMNVEV (reference sequence). CDR3 length equals 13 residues. Trimming cost V 3 bases and J 4 bases, with 10 bases left between them. The CDR3 nucleotides are TGTGCCAGCAGTTTGACAGGACTTTACGAGCAGTACTTC. This translates into CASSLTGLYEQYF.

The V call is TRBV15, the J call TRBJ2-3, with D perhaps matching TRBD2 (5 bases). The CDR3 consists of 14 residues. The germline V gene encodes CDR1 LNHNV and CDR2 YYDKDF (reference sequence). Trimming pared 2 bases from V and 6 bases from J, leaving 12 bases between. The CDR3 is CATSRPQREDTQYF. The CDR3 DNA reads as TGTGCCACCAGCAGACCCCAGAGGGAGGATACGCAGTATTTT.

The chain employs TRBV7-8 and TRBJ2-5; D remains ambiguous. This CDR3 comprises 15 residues. The V and J ends lost 0 bases and 0 bases respectively, with 8 bases between them. Germline V gives CDR1 SGHVS, CDR2 FQNEAQ. The CDR3 loop is CASSLAGLNQETQYF. DNA of the CDR3: TGTGCCAGCAGCTTAGCAGGTTTGAACCAAGAGACCCAGTACTTC.

The chain links TRBV6-4 to TRBJ2-3; possible D gene TRBD1, 5 bases. V was clipped by 4 bases and J by 0 bases, with 8 bases between them. CDR3 length: 14 amino acids. In germline, CDR1 is MRHNA, CDR2 SNTAGT. This chain's CDR3 is CASSVGRSTDTQYF. In DNA, the CDR3 is TGTGCCAGCAGTGTGGGGCGCAGCACAGATACGCAGTATTTT.

The chain uses TRBV5-4 and TRBJ2-4; tentative D call: TRBD2 (6 bases). Germline lookup yields CDR1 SGHNT and CDR2 YYREEE (reference sequence). This CDR3 is built from 14 residues. The ends were cut back, 4 bases at V and 8 bases at J, with 16 bases in the middle. The CDR3 loop reads CASSPGLPGDIQYF. The CDR3 region has the DNA TGTGCCAGCAGCCCGGGACTCCCCGGGGACATTCAGTACTTC. The full variable domain, completed using reference TRBV5-4 and TRBJ2-4, is ETGVTQSPTHLIKTRGQQVTLRCSSQSGHNTVSWYQQALGQGPQFIFQYYREEENGRGNFPPRFSGLQFPNYSSELNVNALELDDSALYLCASSPGLPGDIQYFGAGTRLSVL.

This clone was picked up a small number of times. This sample includes further DNA sequences coding for the same CDR3. The CDR3 sequence: CASRRLDTQYF. CDR3 DNA sequence: TGTGCCAGCAGGCGGTTGGATACGCAGTATTTT. The chain recombines TRBV6-5 with TRBJ2-3; no clear D gene. Germline V gene data show CDR1 as MNHEY and CDR2 as SVGAGI. The length of the CDR3 is 11 residues. Trimming pared 6 bases from V and 6 bases from J, leaving 7 bases between.

The chain is built from TRBV28 and TRBJ1-4; 8 bases align to TRBD1. The V gene's germline CDR1 is MDHEN and CDR2 SYDVKM. V lost 4 bases, J lost 6 bases, and 7 bases stayed unmatched. This CDR3 is 15 amino acids long. The DNA of the CDR3 is TGTGCCAGCAGTTCTCAGGGGGCCGCCTATGAAAAACTGTTTTTT. It codes for CASSSQGAAYEKLFF.

The CDR3 sequence: CASSLVGQGMGEQYF. DNA for the CDR3: TGCGCCAGCAGCTTGGTGGGACAGGGAATGGGCGAGCAGTACTTC. The V and J genes are TRBV5-1 and TRBJ2-7, with TRBD1 matching 9 bases. From germline, CDR1 is SGHRS and CDR2 YFSETQ. This CDR3 spans 15 amino acids. V lost 0 bases and J lost 6; bases outside the gene matches: 7.

This chain joins TRBV9 and TRBJ2-5; TRBD1 matches 8 bases. J lost 5 bases, V lost 0 bases, and 12 bases had no gene match. Germline V CDR1 and CDR2: SGDLS, YYNGEE. This CDR3 has 17 amino acids. CDR3 amino acids: CASSVGSSQGVGETQYF. CDR3 DNA sequence: TGTGCCAGCAGCGTAGGCTCTTCACAGGGGGTTGGCGAGACCCAGTACTTC.

This chain connects TRBV5-5 to TRBJ1-1, with no clear D. The CDR3 spans 13 residues. The V gene's germline CDR1 is SGHKS and CDR2 YYEKEE (reference sequence). V lost 0 bases and J lost 3, with 6 bases in between. The CDR3 DNA follows: TGTGCCAGCAGCTTGGTAGGGCACACTGAAGCTTTCTTT. This codes for CASSLVGHTEAFF.

This rearrangement joins TRBV7-8 to TRBJ2-7; no definite D call. The ends were cut back, 2 bases at V and 4 bases at J, with 3 bases in the middle. Germline V gene sequence: CDR1 SGHVS, CDR2 FQNEAQ. The CDR3 is 11 residues long. The CDR3 DNA is TGTGCCAGCAGCTTAAGGTACGAGCAGTACTTC. Amino acids: CASSLRYEQYF.

In DNA form, the CDR3 reads TGTGCCAGCAGCTTAGTTGGCCTGGCCACCTACAATGAGCAGTTCTTC. Translation gives CASSLVGLATYNEQFF. The rearrangement uses TRBV11-2 and TRBJ2-1; no reliable D call. The CDR3 consists of 16 residues. Trimming stripped 1 base from V and 2 bases from J, with 12 bases between. From germline, CDR1 is SGHAT and CDR2 FQNNGV. Full variable domain (missing parts from reference TRBV11-2 and TRBJ2-1): EAGVAQSPRYKIIEKRQSVAFWCNPISGHATLYWYQQILGQGPKLLIQFQNNGVVDDSQLPKDRFSAERLKGVDSTLKIQPAKLEDSAVYLCASSLVGLATYNEQFFGPGTRLTVL.

This clone was observed a single time. V and J are TRBV28 and TRBJ2-7, with TRBD2 matching 8 bases. V lost 5 bases to trimming and J lost 2 bases; unmatched junction nucleotides: 11. The CDR3 sequence is 16 residues long. Germline V CDR1 and CDR2: MDHEN, SYDVKM. This CDR3 is CASSPPSSGRPYEQYF. The CDR3 coding sequence is TGTGCCAGCAGTCCCCCCTCGAGCGGGAGACCCTACGAGCAGTACTTC.

The chain employs TRBV6-4 and TRBJ1-6; the match to TRBD1 covers 9 bases. Germline V lookup: CDR1 MRHNA, CDR2 SNTAGT. Trimming removed 3 bases from V and 14 bases from J; junction bases left unmatched: 2. This CDR3 is built from 12 residues. The CDR3 protein is CASSETGGTLHF. As DNA, the CDR3 is TGTGCCAGCAGTGAAACAGGGGGCACCCTCCACTTT.

This clone was seen a single time. The chain employs TRBV30 and TRBJ2-3; D ambiguous. The germline gives CDR1 GTSNPN, CDR2 SVGIG (reference sequence). V was clipped by 5 bases and J by 1 base, with 10 bases between them. This CDR3 spans 13 amino acids. This CDR3 reads CAWAISGTDTQYF. CDR3 sequence (DNA): TGTGCCTGGGCGATTTCGGGCACAGATACGCAGTATTTT. The full variable domain, with the rest looked up from reference TRBV30 and TRBJ2-3, is SQTIHQWPATLVQPVGSPLSLECTVEGTSNPNLYWYRQAAGRGLQLLFYSVGIGQISSEVPQNLSASRPQDRQFILSSKKLLLSDSGFYLCAWAISGTDTQYFGPGTRLTVL.

The chain employs TRBV9 and TRBJ2-2, with 7 bases fitting TRBD1. Germline V gene sequence: CDR1 SGDLS, CDR2 YYNGEE. V shed 2 bases, J shed 4 bases, and the junction held 8 bases outside the gene matches. The CDR3 length is 16 residues. CDR3: CASSVDHGTVTGELFF. CDR3 coding DNA: TGTGCCAGCAGCGTGGACCACGGGACAGTCACCGGGGAGCTGTTTTTT.

The chain has TRBV19 and TRBJ2-7, with D possibly matching TRBD1 (5 bases). There are 14 residues in the CDR3. Germline-derived CDR1 and CDR2 are LNHDA and SQIVND (reference sequence). V lost 2 bases and J lost 1, with 9 bases in between. The CDR3 here is CASSIFAGSYEQYF. The CDR3 region has the DNA TGTGCCAGTAGTATATTCGCAGGGTCCTACGAGCAGTACTTC.

The rearrangement joins TRBV19 to TRBJ1-5; TRBD1 might be the D (5 bases). Germline assignment: CDR1 LNHDA and CDR2 SQIVND (reference sequence). V lost 3 bases and J 7 bases, leaving 16 bases between the germline ends. This CDR3 is built from 15 residues. The CDR3 is CASSIPGFGAQPQHF. The CDR3 nucleotides are TGTGCCAGTAGTATTCCGGGCTTTGGGGCCCAGCCCCAGCATTTT.

A single count supports this clone. The chain has TRBV19 and TRBJ2-3; TRBD1 aligns across 7 bases. The CDR3 is made up of 13 amino acids. The V gene end was trimmed by 6 bases and the J gene end by 4 bases; junction bases not matched to a gene: 4. CDR1 is LNHDA and CDR2 is SQIVND in the germline V gene (reference sequence). The CDR3 loop reads CASSQTGPDTQYF. CDR3 DNA: TGTGCCAGTAGCCAGACAGGGCCAGATACGCAGTATTTT.

The chain recombines TRBV4-1 with TRBJ2-5; TRBD1 aligns across 7 bases. The CDR3 runs 13 residues. Germline loops: CDR1 MGHRA, CDR2 YSYEKL. V lost 5 bases to trimming and J lost 5 bases; unmatched junction nucleotides: 5. CDR3 residues: CASSKGQAETQYF. In DNA, the CDR3 is TGCGCCAGCAGCAAAGGACAGGCTGAGACCCAGTACTTC.

This chain links TRBV2 with TRBJ2-7; no definite D call. The ends were cut back, 6 bases at V and 6 bases at J, with 24 bases in the middle. Germline lookup yields CDR1 SNHLY and CDR2 FYNNEI. CDR3 size: 16 residues. Here the CDR3 reads CASSNRSPRQAAEQYF. For the CDR3, the DNA is TGTGCCAGCAGCAACCGATCCCCACGGCAGGCTGCCGAGCAGTACTTC.

This sequence joins TRBV18 and TRBJ1-1; D is ambiguous. Germline loops: CDR1 KGHSH, CDR2 LQKENI. Trimming removed 3 bases from V and 4 bases from J, with 15 bases in between. The CDR3 length is 15 residues. This chain's CDR3 is CASSPPAGYGTEAFF. The DNA for the CDR3 is TGTGCCAGCTCACCCCCGGCGGGGTACGGCACTGAAGCTTTCTTT.

The chain carries TRBV6-1 and TRBJ2-2; D is perhaps TRBD2 (5 bases). Germline V gene lookup returns CDR1 MNHNS and CDR2 SASEGT. V was trimmed by 4 bases and J by 6 bases, leaving 9 bases between them. The CDR3 length is 13 residues. This CDR3 reads CASSVRGPGELFF. CDR3 coding DNA: TGTGCCAGCAGTGTACGGGGTCCCGGGGAGCTGTTTTTT.

The chain joins TRBV5-1 to TRBJ2-5; 11 bases line up with TRBD2. TRBJ2-7 explains the end of the DNA better; the J call may be wrong. Germline assignment: CDR1 SGHRS and CDR2 YFSETQ. This CDR3 is built from 14 residues. The CDR3 here is CASSSTSGSYEQYF. The CDR3 bases are TGCGCCAGCAGCTCAACTAGCGGGAGCTACGAGCAGTACTTC.

The chain is built from TRBV5-1 and TRBJ2-5; TRBD2 matches 12 bases. The J segment lost 0 bases and the V segment lost 4 bases, leaving 7 bases of the junction unmatched. The CDR3 is 17 amino acids. Germline-derived CDR1 and CDR2 are SGHRS and YFSETQ. CDR3 DNA: TGCGCCAGCAGCCGGGGTGGGACTAGCGGGTACCAAGAGACCCAGTACTTC. Its protein is CASSRGGTSGYQETQYF.